This TCR beta chain is from a study of human T cells and chemical hapten exposure. In the study overall: Upper back patch tests used 0.01% DPC, scored after 6 days.

Notes on the study in general: A positive correlation with patch test score was found for PT1 expanded TCR counts.

As to time point: patch test 2, 6 weeks after DPC sensitization. Treatment in this sample: therapeutic diphenylcyclopropenone sensitization with weekly scalp DPC. Phlebotomy was performed prior to application of every patch test. The donor pool consisted of alopecia patients aged 18 to 70 years, considered suitable for DPC. MiXCR, run by TCRdb on the RACE reads, gives a single entry per CDR3 protein. The sample comprises tens of thousands of distinct CDR3 sequences, 8.5% to 9% of which are singletons, and around 3% rests with the top ten. Only a few counts were recorded for this clonotype. The antigen remains undetermined. The sequence was obtained from a woman between 45 and 65 years old with alopecia areata. Some clones in this sample may be carry-over from other donors' samples. The sequences come from whole blood, collected in connection with sensitization to the hapten diphenylcyclopropenone (DPC).

The DNA for the CDR3 is TGTGCCAGCAGTTCTCTCCAGGGGAGTCAGCCCCAGCATTTT. It codes for CASSSLQGSQPQHF. The chain has TRBV6-5 and TRBJ1-5, with D tentatively TRBD1 (6 bases). The V end was cut by 4 bases, the J end by 6 bases, with 13 bases between. CDR1 is MNHEY and CDR2 is SVGAGI in the germline V gene. This CDR3 spans 14 amino acids.